This T cell receptor (beta chain) was sequenced during a study of blood T cell repertoires in COVID-19. The table came from immunoSEQ multiplex PCR; TCRdb's copy has only in-frame clones and leaves some out. Here the sample spans about 200,000 clones, 80% to 85% being singletons. V was pared by 4 bases and J by 5 bases, with 7 bases of the junction left unmatched. Germline V gene data show CDR1 as LNHDA and CDR2 as SQIVND (reference sequence). This CDR3 has 15 residues. The J gene is TRBJ1-5, the V gene TRBV19; 8 bases align to TRBD1. The sample consisted of peripheral blood. The clonotype was recovered from a man aged 40-50 years with acute or convalescent COVID-19. This chain's CDR3 is CASSTLDRGHQPQHF. The CDR3 nucleotides read TGTGCCAGTAGTACACTCGACAGGGGACATCAGCCCCAGCATTTT.